This T cell receptor (beta chain) emerged from a study of immune heterogeneity within non-small cell lung tumors. Broader study findings: Recurrence of identical dominant CDR3 beta clonotypes was observed across intrapatient tumor sites, concomitant with site-unique high-frequency clones. Patients largely differed in their high-frequency T-cell receptor beta clonotypes.

After removal of 6 bases from V and 6 bases from J, the junction contained 19 bases not matched to a gene. The CDR3 extends over 17 amino acids. Per germline, CDR1 MNHEY and CDR2 SVGEGT. In its sample, this clonotype is large. The antigen remains unidentified. Each sample used roughly 600 ng of genomic DNA from bulk tumor tissue. Biopsy collection occurred during surgery, with several far-apart biopsies per primary tumor. The study enrolled patients with untreated, newly diagnosed non-small cell lung cancer who underwent curative surgery. Amplification of the TCR beta CDR3 was achieved through multiplex PCR with 32 V and 13 J primers. Each CDR3 protein is one row after TCRdb ran MiXCR on the multiplex PCR reads. This table has a few thousand distinct CDR3 sequences, about 17% appearing once.

The sequenced material came from lung tumor tissue. This chain uses TRBV6-2 or TRBV6-3 with TRBJ1-2; 7 bases match TRBD1. The receptor comes from a man between 40 and 49 years old with non-small cell lung cancer. The chain's CDR3 is CASSRPATGKVLNGYTF. CDR3 DNA sequence: TGTGCCAGCAGCCGCCCCGCGACAGGGAAGGTTCTAAATGGCTACACCTTC.